These 19 T cell receptor beta chains share one sample of origin, sequenced in a study of blood T cell repertoires in COVID-19. Assay: immunoSEQ multiplex PCR; the TCRdb copy retains only in-frame clones and omits some. The table shows roughly 330,000 clones, with around nine tenths occurring only once. Sequenced sample: PBMCs or T cells enriched from blood (not recorded which). The receptor set was obtained from a woman in her twenties or thirties who had recovered from COVID-19.

This clone was detected only a few times. The chain is built from TRBV6-5 and TRBJ2-7; 8 bases map to TRBD1. The J segment lost 6 bases and the V segment lost 6 bases, leaving 4 bases of the junction unmatched. Germline lookup yields CDR1 MNHEY and CDR2 SVGAGI. The CDR3 totals 12 residues. The CDR3 DNA follows: TGTGCCAGCAGGACAGGGGCGGTCGAGCAGTACTTC. It translates to CASRTGAVEQYF.

The rearrangement uses TRBV10-3 and TRBJ1-3; D is undetermined. Trimming removed 7 bases from V and 2 bases from J, with 6 bases in between. CDR1 is ENHRY, CDR2 SYGVKD, per germline. CDR3 size: 12 residues. The CDR3 nucleotides read TGTGCCATCAAGACTACTGGAAACACCATATATTTT. It is translated as CAIKTTGNTIYF.

The rearrangement links TRBV27 to TRBJ2-4; D might be TRBD1 (6 bases). This CDR3 region has 16 residues. CDR1 is MNHEY and CDR2 is SMNVEV in the germline V gene (reference sequence). Trimming left V 1 base short and J 1 base short, with 11 bases between. The chain's CDR3 is CASSLLGAGAKNIQYF. The CDR3 DNA reads as TGTGCCAGCAGTTTATTGGGGGCAGGCGCCAAAAACATTCAGTACTTC.

V is TRBV19 and J is TRBJ2-6; D is possibly TRBD2 (6 bases). Germline V lookup: CDR1 LNHDA, CDR2 SQIVND (reference sequence). V lost 3 bases and J 0 bases, leaving 12 bases between the germline ends. The CDR3 is 17 amino acids. CDR3 DNA: TGTGCCAGTAGTATCTCTGGGGGGAACTCTGGGGCCAACGTCCTGACTTTC. It translates to CASSISGGNSGANVLTF.

The chain links TRBV19 to TRBJ1-4; TRBD1 might be the D (5 bases). The germline V gene has CDR1 LNHDA and CDR2 SQIVND (reference sequence). The CDR3 extends over 14 amino acids. The V end lost 6 bases, the J end lost 2 bases, and 10 bases lay between the germline ends. DNA for the CDR3: TGTGCCAGTAGCCTCGGGGGGACTAATGAAAAACTGTTTTTT. Protein sequence: CASSLGGTNEKLFF.

The chain combines TRBV3-1 (or the pseudogene TRBV3-2) with TRBJ1-2; tentatively, D is TRBD1 (5 bases). V lost 1 base and J lost 8, with 11 bases in between. Germline lookup yields CDR1 LGHDT and CDR2 YNNKEL (reference sequence). This CDR3 spans 13 amino acids. The CDR3 DNA reads as TGTGCCAGCAGCCAAGGTTTAGGGGAAGGCTACACCTTC. It codes for CASSQGLGEGYTF.

The rearrangement uses TRBV19 and TRBJ1-2; perhaps TRBD1 as D (5 bases). The CDR3 is 15 residues long. Germline V gene sequence: CDR1 LNHDA, CDR2 SQIVND (reference sequence). Trimming pared 5 bases from V and 4 bases from J, leaving 17 bases between. The CDR3 sequence: CASSPDPGGPYGYTF. The CDR3 nucleotides are TGTGCCAGTAGTCCTGACCCGGGGGGACCCTATGGCTACACCTTC.

The J gene is TRBJ1-2, the V gene TRBV5-6, with TRBD1 identical over 7 bases. CDR1 and CDR2 from the germline V gene are SGHDT and YYEEEE. The CDR3 length is 15 residues. J was trimmed by 0 bases and V by 3 bases; bases with no gene match: 5. The CDR3 DNA is TGTGCCAGCAGCTCAACCGACAGGGCTAACTATGGCTACACCTTC. This gives the protein CASSSTDRANYGYTF.

V gene TRBV9 combines with J gene TRBJ2-1; 7 positions match TRBD1. This CDR3 has 13 residues. Trimming cost V 6 bases and J 0 bases; bases outside gene matches: 0. CDR1 is SGDLS, CDR2 YYNGEE, per germline. As DNA, the CDR3 is TGTGCCAGCACAGGGGGCTCCTACAATGAGCAGTTCTTC. Protein: CASTGGSYNEQFF.

The rearrangement links TRBV6-6 to TRBJ2-2; D ambiguous. The CDR3 runs 17 residues. From germline, CDR1 is MNHNY and CDR2 SVGAGI (reference sequence). Trimming took off 5 bases at V and 5 bases at J, with 21 bases between the two ends. The CDR3 loop is CASSRWAIAGGTGELFF. CDR3 DNA: TGTGCCAGCAGTCGGTGGGCTATCGCCGGTGGTACCGGGGAGCTGTTTTTT.

The chain combines TRBV6-5 with TRBJ1-3, with no clear D. Germline values: CDR1 MNHEY, CDR2 SVGAGI. Trimming took off 0 bases at V and 2 bases at J, with 11 bases between the two ends. The CDR3 spans 16 residues. DNA for the CDR3: TGTGCCAGCAGTTACTCGACTCCGGTCGCTGGAAACACCATATATTTT. Its translation: CASSYSTPVAGNTIYF.

The chain joins TRBV29-1 to TRBJ2-6, with 8 bases fitting TRBD1. Germline CDR1 and CDR2: SQVTM and ANQGSEA. CDR3 size: 13 residues. V lost 4 bases and J lost 7; bases outside the gene matches: 3. CDR3 sequence reads: CSVGTGSANVLTF. In nucleotides, the CDR3 is TGCAGCGTTGGGACAGGGTCAGCCAACGTCCTGACTTTC. Based on the CDR3 plus reference TRBV29-1 and TRBJ2-6, the full variable domain is SAVISQKPSRDICQRGTSLTIQCQVDSQVTMMFWYRQQPGQSLTLIATANQGSEATYESGFVIDKFPISRPNLTFSTLTVSNMSPEDSSIYLCSVGTGSANVLTFGAGSRLTVL.

The gene calls are TRBV30 and TRBJ1-2; unclear D gene. Trimming took off 0 bases at V and 3 bases at J, with 8 bases between the two ends. Per the germline V gene, CDR1 is GTSNPN and CDR2 is SVGIG (reference sequence). The CDR3 has 13 residues. The CDR3 here is CAWSVPFHYGYTF. The CDR3 bases are TGTGCCTGGAGTGTCCCGTTCCACTATGGCTACACCTTC.

This rearrangement joins TRBV7-9 to TRBJ2-5; 7 bases align to TRBD1. CDR1 SEHNR and CDR2 FQNEAQ come from the germline V gene (reference sequence). J gave up 2 bases and V 5 bases, and 8 bases lay outside the gene matches. CDR3 size: 15 residues. The CDR3 protein is CASSPPLRGQETQYF. CDR3 bases: TGTGCCAGCAGCCCCCCCCTCAGGGGGCAAGAGACCCAGTACTTC.

Details on this clone: The same CDR3 also results from other DNA sequences found in this sample. This chain joins TRBV7-9 and TRBJ1-1, with D unclear. Per germline, CDR1 SEHNR and CDR2 FQNEAQ (reference sequence). V dropped 2 bases and J dropped 2 bases, with 6 bases sitting between them. The CDR3 sequence is 13 residues long. The CDR3 sequence: CASSLQVNTEAFF. CDR3 sequence (DNA): TGTGCCAGCAGCTTACAGGTCAACACTGAAGCTTTCTTT. Drawing the rest from reference TRBV7-9 and TRBJ1-1, the complete variable domain is DTGVSQNPRHKITKRGQNVTFRCDPISEHNRLYWYRQTLGQGPEFLTYFQNEAQLEKSRLLSDRFSAERPKGSFSTLEIQRTEQGDSAMYLCASSLQVNTEAFFGQGTRLTVV.

The chain joins TRBV9 to TRBJ2-7; D is possibly TRBD1 (6 bases). This CDR3 has 14 amino acids. Germline assignment: CDR1 SGDLS and CDR2 YYNGEE. Trimming took off 4 bases at V and 0 bases at J, with 11 bases between the two ends. This CDR3 reads CASSPRTDSYEQYF. Here the CDR3 DNA reads TGTGCCAGCAGCCCTAGGACAGACTCCTACGAGCAGTACTTC.

In this sample, this clone turned up once. The chain recombines TRBV7-3 with TRBJ2-1; D remains unclear. Germline assignment: CDR1 SGHTA and CDR2 FQGTGA. CDR3 length equals 15 residues. V gave up 2 bases and J gave up 5 bases, with 13 bases separating them. In DNA form, the CDR3 reads TGTGCCAGCAGCTTAGATCCCACAAGTAACAATGAGCAGTTCTTC. This gives the protein CASSLDPTSNNEQFF.

The chain is built from TRBV18 and TRBJ1-1; 10 bases map to TRBD1. J lost 5 bases, V lost 6 bases, and 9 bases had no gene match. The CDR3 has 15 residues. Germline values: CDR1 KGHSH, CDR2 LQKENI. The CDR3 region has the DNA TGTGCCAGCTCCGGGACAGGGGTACATGGGACTGAAGCTTTCTTT. The encoded protein is CASSGTGVHGTEAFF.

The chain uses TRBV3-1 (or the pseudogene TRBV3-2) and TRBJ1-2; D remains unclear. The CDR3 sequence is 12 residues long. Germline lookup yields CDR1 LGHDT and CDR2 YNNKEL (reference sequence). Between the trimmed V and J ends, which lost 2 bases and 8 bases, there was a span of 9 bases. The chain's CDR3 is CASSQLGRGYTF. Written as DNA, the CDR3 is TGTGCCAGCAGCCAACTAGGGAGGGGCTACACCTTC.